This entry lists 25 T cell receptor beta chains sequenced from one sample in a study of metastatic and nonmetastatic thyroid tumors. TCRdb reassembled clones from the PCR reads with MiXCR. This sample yields 100,000 or so clones, of which more than 12% are seen a single time; 3.6% belongs to the top ten. All patients were treatment-naive before thyroid surgery. Sequencing was performed on blood. All receptors come from a female donor with papillary thyroid cancer or a benign thyroid nodule (not recorded which). Some clones in this sample may be carry-over from other donors' samples.

This clone has just a few counts. Within the sample, other DNA sequences also encode this same CDR3. V gene TRBV6-2 or TRBV6-3 combines with J gene TRBJ1-5, with 8 nucleotides matching TRBD1. CDR1 and CDR2 (germline): MNHEY, SVGEGT. CDR3 length equals 16 residues. The V and J ends lost 8 bases and 6 bases, in that order; junction bases with no gene match: 15. The CDR3 DNA reads TGTGCCAGCCAGACTTCGGGCGGGACAGGCGTTCAGCCCCAGCATTTT. This translates into CASQTSGGTGVQPQHF.

This clone was seen ten or more times. The chain carries TRBV10-3 and TRBJ1-1; 11 nucleotides align to TRBD1. The trim removed 7 bases at V and 3 bases at J, leaving 4 bases unmatched. There are 14 residues in the CDR3. Germline lookup yields CDR1 ENHRY and CDR2 SYGVKD. CDR3 loop: CAIIGTGGYTEAFF. In nucleotides, the CDR3 is TGTGCCATCATAGGGACAGGGGGATACACTGAAGCTTTCTTT.

Ten or more counts support this clone. J is TRBJ1-1 and V is TRBV20-1; D might be TRBD1 (6 bases). In germline, CDR1 is DFQATT, CDR2 SNEGSKA (reference sequence). The CDR3 is 15 amino acids. Trimming left V 0 bases short and J 5 bases short, with 16 bases between. The CDR3 here is CSARDEGGGWTEAFF. The CDR3 DNA sequence: TGCAGTGCTAGAGATGAAGGTGGGGGCTGGACTGAAGCTTTCTTT.

The CDR3, as DNA: TGTGCCAGCAGTTACCGGGACCGGGAGCAGTACTTC. This encodes CASSYRDREQYF. This chain uses TRBV28 with TRBJ2-7; D is perhaps TRBD1 or TRBD2 (5 bases each). Between the trimmed V and J ends, which lost 4 bases and 7 bases, there was a span of 11 bases. The germline CDR1 and CDR2 sequences are MDHEN and SYDVKM. This CDR3 contains 12 residues.

This clone was observed many times. The V and J genes are TRBV6-1 and TRBJ1-2; 7 nucleotides match TRBD1. This CDR3 has 17 residues. V shed 3 bases, J shed 0 bases, and the junction held 10 bases outside the gene matches. CDR1 MNHNS and CDR2 SASEGT come from the germline V gene. In nucleotides, the CDR3 is TGTGCCAGCAGTGACGCATCTTCGGGACAGCCTAACTATGGCTACACCTTC. Amino acids: CASSDASSGQPNYGYTF.

This clone has at least ten counts. The rearrangement joins TRBV19 to TRBJ2-4; 8 positions match TRBD2. Germline V lookup: CDR1 LNHDA, CDR2 SQIVND (reference sequence). CDR3 length equals 13 residues. The V gene end was trimmed by 6 bases and the J gene end by 5 bases; junction bases not matched to a gene: 3. CDR3 bases: TGTGCCAGTAGACGGGGGGGGGAAAACATTCAGTACTTC. Its protein product is CASRRGGENIQYF.

This clone was picked up many times. The chain employs TRBV12-3 or TRBV12-4 and TRBJ1-2; 11 bases agree with TRBD1. The junction had 12 bases not matched to a gene; V was cut back by 6 bases and J by 6 bases. The CDR3 loop spans 16 amino acids. In DNA, the CDR3 is TGTGCCAGCAGAACCCGTCCGGGACAGGGGGTGCATGGCTACACCTTC. As protein: CASRTRPGQGVHGYTF.

This clone was counted between two and nine times. The same CDR3 is also encoded by other DNA sequences in this sample. The CDR3 here is CASSERGGLIGETQYF. The CDR3 DNA sequence: TGTGCCAGCAGTGAGCGGGGGGGCTTGATAGGAGAGACCCAGTACTTC. V usage is TRBV6-1 and J usage is TRBJ2-5; 9 nucleotides line up with TRBD2. Germline trimming cut 3 bases from V and 4 bases from J; bases unmatched to any gene: 9. The germline gives CDR1 MNHNS, CDR2 SASEGT. The CDR3 has 16 amino acids.

This clone was picked up many times. The chain links TRBV19 to TRBJ2-7, with a weak D call TRBD2 (7 bases). From germline, CDR1 is LNHDA and CDR2 SQIVND (reference sequence). CDR3 length: 16 residues. V lost 2 bases to trimming and J lost 3 bases, with 17 bases between them. CDR3 in DNA: TGTGCCAGTAGTATACGAGGGGGGGGAGCCCACTACGAGCAGTACTTC. Translated, it gives CASSIRGGGAHYEQYF.

In its sample, this clone was seen many times. Other DNA sequences from this sample encode an identical CDR3 as well. The CDR3 sequence is CASSLVGSDTQYF. The CDR3 nucleotides are TGTGCCAGCAGTTTGGTAGGGTCCGATACGCAGTATTTT. The chain combines TRBV28 with TRBJ2-3; D call uncertain. V lost 3 bases, J lost 6 bases, and 10 bases lay in between. This CDR3 has 13 residues. Looked up from germline, CDR1 is MDHEN and CDR2 is SYDVKM.

The chain links TRBV5-1 to TRBJ2-6, with no clear D. CDR1 and CDR2 from the germline V gene are SGHRS and YFSETQ. The V and J ends lost 8 bases and 6 bases respectively, with 6 bases between them. The CDR3 runs to 11 residues. In DNA, the CDR3 is TGCGCCAGAGCCGTGGCCAACGTCCTGACTTTC. Its protein is CARAVANVLTF.

In regard to this clone: Germline and junction disagree at one end, which may indicate a read error. In the same sample, other DNA sequences code for this CDR3. This sequence joins TRBV9 and TRBJ2-5; TRBD2 matches 9 bases. Germline loops: CDR1 SGDLS, CDR2 YYNGEE. The CDR3 sequence is 16 residues long. The CDR3 sequence: CASSVDPSGIQETQYF. CDR3 coding DNA: TGTGCCAGCAGCGTAGATCCTAGCGGGATCCAAGAGACACAGTACTTC. Full variable domain (rest looked up from reference TRBV9 and TRBJ2-5): DSGVTQTPKHLITATGQRVTLRCSPRSGDLSVYWYQQSLDQGLQFLIQYYNGEERAKGNILERFSAQQFPDLHSELNLSSLELGDSALYFCASSVDPSGIQETQYFGPGTRLLVL.

This clone showed up many times. V gene TRBV11-2 combines with J gene TRBJ1-3, with TRBD1 as a possible D gene (6 bases). The CDR3 totals 17 residues. V lost 2 bases, J lost 6 bases, and 20 bases lay in between. CDR1 and CDR2 (germline): SGHAT, FQNNGV. CDR3 residues: CASSLLPQGGTENTIYF. The CDR3 DNA sequence: TGTGCCAGCAGCTTACTTCCACAGGGTGGCACTGAAAACACCATATATTTT.

As concerns this clone: The junction departs from the called germline gene at one end, perhaps through a read error. This rearrangement joins TRBV12-3 or TRBV12-4 to TRBJ1-5, with TRBD1 matching 9 bases. This CDR3 region has 15 residues. For the CDR3, the DNA is TGTGCCAGCAGGCCTCCGGGGACAGGGAGACAGCCACAGCATTTT. It codes for CASRPPGTGRQPQHF.

The table lists this clone with many counts. The sample has other DNA sequences that encode this CDR3 too. V is TRBV14 and J is TRBJ1-1; 10 bases agree with TRBD1. CDR3 length equals 16 residues. The germline gives CDR1 SGHDN, CDR2 FVKESK. With 4 bases clipped from V and 3 bases from J, the junction kept 8 bases outside the gene matches. CDR3 amino acids: CASSPLRDRGYTEAFF. The CDR3, as DNA: TGTGCCAGCAGCCCCCTCCGGGACAGGGGCTACACTGAAGCTTTCTTT.

This clone has ten or more counts. The chain employs TRBV6-4 and TRBJ2-1; D unresolved. The germline V gene encodes CDR1 MRHNA and CDR2 SNTAGT. The CDR3 runs 11 residues. The V end lost 9 bases, the J end lost 5 bases, and 8 bases lay between the germline ends. The CDR3 sequence is CARKGDNEQFF. The CDR3 DNA sequence: TGTGCCAGAAAGGGTGACAATGAGCAGTTCTTC.

Many counts were recorded for this clone. V usage is TRBV3-1 and J usage is TRBJ2-5, with D perhaps assigned TRBD1 or TRBD2 (6 bases each). The V gene's germline CDR1 is LGHDT and CDR2 YNNKEL (reference sequence). V lost 9 bases to trimming and J lost 4 bases, with 12 bases between them. The CDR3 length is 12 residues. CDR3 nucleotide sequence: TGTGCCAGTAAAAGGGGGGCAGAGACCCAGTACTTC. It is translated as CASKRGAETQYF.

This clone appeared many times. The junction differs from germline at one of its ends, possibly a read error. V is TRBV15 and J is TRBJ1-4, with D possibly matching TRBD1 (5 bases). In germline, CDR1 is LNHNV, CDR2 YYDKDF (reference sequence). CDR3 length equals 17 residues. The CDR3 DNA sequence: TGTGCCACCAGCAGAGCCCCCCTGGATAGGGGTAATGAAAAACTGCTTTTT. It specifies CATSRAPLDRGNEKLLF.

This clone was recorded at least ten times. This specimen includes other DNA sequences encoding the same CDR3. CDR3 in DNA: TGTGCCAGCAGTTTGAGTGCACAGGGAGAGACCCAGTACTTC. This sequence encodes CASSLSAQGETQYF. The rearrangement uses TRBV28 and TRBJ2-5, with a tentative D call TRBD1 (6 bases). The CDR3 is 14 amino acids. Germline CDR1 MDHEN, CDR2 SYDVKM. V lost 3 bases, J lost 4 bases, and 12 bases lay in between.

This clone has a single count. It may be a read error: a sequence one base away is much more abundant. This chain links TRBV5-6 with TRBJ2-7; weak D call: TRBD2 (6 bases). Germline assignment: CDR1 SGHDT and CDR2 YYEEEE. This CDR3 is built from 15 residues. The CDR3 protein is CASSLEGTGVYVQYF. The CDR3 DNA is TGTGCCAGCAGCTTGGAGGGGACGGGGGTCTACGTGCAGTACTTC.

This clone occurred a few times. The rearrangement uses TRBV7-9 and TRBJ1-1; D not resolved. CDR1 and CDR2 from the germline V gene are SEHNR and FQNEAQ (reference sequence). V lost 5 bases and J lost 4, with 17 bases in between. This CDR3 has 15 amino acids. The CDR3 DNA is TGTGCCAGCAGCCCACGGGCGGGTGGAGGCACTGAAGCTTTCTTT. Protein: CASSPRAGGGTEAFF.

This clone was recorded at least ten times. This sequence joins TRBV28 and TRBJ1-1, with D perhaps matching TRBD1 (5 bases). The germline V gene has CDR1 MDHEN and CDR2 SYDVKM. The CDR3 consists of 14 residues. V was pared by 8 bases and J by 4 bases, with 17 bases between. For the CDR3, the DNA is TGTGCCAGCGGAAGGGGCTTTTTGGCCACTGAAGCTTTCTTT. This codes for CASGRGFLATEAFF.

This clone was observed a handful of times. This sequence joins TRBV5-6 and TRBJ1-5; D is ambiguous. The CDR3 runs to 13 residues. V shed 4 bases and J shed 6 bases, with 11 bases lying between them. CDR1 and CDR2 from the germline V gene are SGHDT and YYEEEE. CDR3 residues: CASSRLETQPQHF. The CDR3 DNA reads as TGTGCCAGCAGCCGCCTCGAGACTCAGCCCCAGCATTTT.

CDR3 in amino acids: CASSFLRGSGELFF. CDR3 coding DNA: TGTGCCAGCAGCTTTTTACGGGGCAGCGGGGAGCTGTTTTTT. This chain links TRBV5-5 with TRBJ2-2; the D gene could be TRBD1 or TRBD2 (5 bases each). The CDR3 sequence is 14 residues long. The germline V and J ends were trimmed by 2 bases and 7 bases, with 12 bases remaining between them. Germline CDR1 and CDR2: SGHKS and YYEKEE (reference sequence).

Remarks on this clone: Other DNA sequences from this sample encode an identical CDR3 as well. The CDR3 is CSARDQVGTLAKNIQYF. Written as DNA, the CDR3 is TGCAGTGCTAGAGATCAGGTGGGGACACTAGCAAAAAACATTCAGTACTTC. The chain has TRBV20-1 and TRBJ2-4; D could derive from TRBD1 or TRBD2 (6 bases each). CDR1 and CDR2 (germline): DFQATT, SNEGSKA (reference sequence). This CDR3 is built from 17 residues. The germline V and J ends were trimmed by 0 bases and 4 bases, with 19 bases remaining between them.